The 28 T cell receptor beta chains reported below all come from one sample, sequenced in a study of blood T cell repertoires in COVID-19. Method: immunoSEQ multiplex PCR; TCRdb's copy keeps in-frame clones and lacks some. The table includes about 140,000 clones, 84% detected once. Sequencing was performed on peripheral blood. The source of these receptors is a human donor in a cohort sampled during active COVID-19.

This clone was seen once. V is TRBV4-2 and J is TRBJ1-1; D not certain. The CDR3 contains 14 residues. Between the trimmed V and J ends, which lost 3 bases and 4 bases, there was a span of 12 bases. Germline loops: CDR1 LGHNA, CDR2 YNFKEQ. The CDR3 sequence is CASSQVGRITEAFF. The CDR3 DNA sequence: TGTGCCAGCAGCCAGGTCGGGAGAATCACTGAAGCTTTCTTT.

This clone was counted a single time. The same CDR3 also results from other DNA sequences found in this sample. V usage is TRBV7-2 and J usage is TRBJ1-1; TRBD1 agrees at 7 bases. The germline CDR1 and CDR2 sequences are SGHTA and FQGNSA. The CDR3 spans 12 residues. After removal of 4 bases from V and 8 bases from J, the junction contained 4 bases not matched to a gene. This CDR3 reads CASSYRGTEAFF. The CDR3 coding sequence is TGTGCCAGCAGCTACAGGGGAACCGAAGCTTTCTTT.

V is TRBV6-5 and J is TRBJ1-1, with D perhaps TRBD1 (5 bases). Trimming cost V 6 bases and J 8 bases, with 13 bases left between them. The CDR3 is made up of 12 amino acids. CDR1 and CDR2 (germline): MNHEY, SVGAGI. The CDR3 sequence: CASRLGGGEAFF. Here the CDR3 DNA reads TGTGCCAGCAGGTTGGGGGGAGGGGAAGCTTTCTTT.

This chain connects TRBV5-1 to TRBJ2-5, with D perhaps matching TRBD1 (5 bases). This CDR3 is 15 amino acids long. V gave up 0 bases and J gave up 4 bases, with 13 bases separating them. From germline, CDR1 is SGHRS and CDR2 YFSETQ. The CDR3, as DNA: TGCGCCAGCAGCTTGGGGCTCCTAAGGGGAGAGACCCAGTACTTC. This translates into CASSLGLLRGETQYF.

The gene calls are TRBV11-2 and TRBJ1-2; TRBD1 might be the D (5 bases). The V and J ends lost 2 bases and 6 bases respectively, with 10 bases between them. The CDR3 is 13 amino acids. Germline loops: CDR1 SGHAT, CDR2 FQNNGV. The CDR3 region is CASSLRGKNGYTF. In DNA form, the CDR3 reads TGTGCCAGCAGCTTAAGGGGTAAGAATGGCTACACCTTC.

The chain employs TRBV5-1 and TRBJ2-2; 11 nucleotides align to TRBD2. V lost 2 bases, J lost 7 bases, and 4 bases stayed unmatched. The CDR3 runs 15 residues. The germline CDR1 and CDR2 sequences are SGHRS and YFSETQ. In DNA, the CDR3 is TGCGCCAGCAGCTTCGGACTAGCGGGCAGCGGGGAGCTGTTTTTT. Encoded protein: CASSFGLAGSGELFF.

The V call is TRBV2, the J call TRBJ1-2, with TRBD1 matching 7 bases. The length of the CDR3 is 14 residues. CDR1 is SNHLY, CDR2 FYNNEI, per germline. V trimming: 6 bases; J trimming: 0 bases; junction bases outside the gene matches: 4. The CDR3 DNA reads TGTGCCAGCAGCCCCGACAGGGCTAACTATGGCTACACCTTC. Translated, it gives CASSPDRANYGYTF.

The V call is TRBV25-1, the J call TRBJ2-5, with 11 bases aligning to TRBD2. The CDR3 extends over 18 amino acids. Germline V CDR1 and CDR2: MGHDK, SYGVNS. The V segment lost 2 bases and the J segment 5 bases; nucleotides outside the gene matches: 13. This CDR3 reads CASSEDLGVAGGLETQYF. Here the CDR3 DNA reads TGTGCCAGCAGTGAAGATTTGGGGGTAGCGGGGGGGCTGGAGACCCAGTACTTC.

The V and J genes are TRBV7-2 and TRBJ1-5; D call uncertain. The CDR3 covers 16 residues. Between the trimmed V and J ends, which lost 1 base and 2 bases, there was a span of 12 bases. From germline, CDR1 is SGHTA and CDR2 FQGNSA. The CDR3 region is CASSLVVASGNQPQHF. The CDR3 DNA sequence: TGTGCCAGCAGCTTAGTTGTGGCAAGTGGCAATCAGCCCCAGCATTTT.

This chain links TRBV3-1 (or the pseudogene TRBV3-2) with TRBJ2-7; no definite D call. Germline values: CDR1 LGHDT, CDR2 YNNKEL (reference sequence). The CDR3 consists of 12 residues. The V and J ends lost 3 bases and 3 bases respectively, with 6 bases between them. CDR3 in DNA: TGTGCCAGCAGCCACCTTAACTACGAGCAGTACTTC. It specifies CASSHLNYEQYF.

The V call is TRBV6-6, the J call TRBJ2-7; possibly TRBD1 for D (6 bases). Germline V lookup: CDR1 MNHNY, CDR2 SVGAGI (reference sequence). V lost 4 bases and J lost 1, with 11 bases in between. This CDR3 spans 14 amino acids. CDR3 coding DNA: TGTGCCAGCAGTTCAAGAGGGGGTTCCTACGAGCAGTACTTC. Translated: CASSSRGGSYEQYF.

The V and J genes are TRBV14 and TRBJ2-4; 7 nucleotides match TRBD1. Germline trimming cut 5 bases from V and 8 bases from J; bases unmatched to any gene: 6. CDR3 length equals 13 residues. Germline V gene lookup returns CDR1 SGHDN and CDR2 FVKESK. CDR3 residues: CASSVTGFDIQYF. CDR3 coding DNA: TGTGCCAGCAGCGTGACAGGGTTTGACATTCAGTACTTC. The full variable domain, with the rest looked up from reference TRBV14 and TRBJ2-4, is EAGVTQFPSHSVIEKGQTVTLRCDPISGHDNLYWYRRVMGKEIKFLLHFVKESKQDESGMPNNRFLAERTGGTYSTLKVQPAELEDSGVYFCASSVTGFDIQYFGAGTRLSVL.

The chain recombines TRBV3-1 (or the pseudogene TRBV3-2) with TRBJ1-6, with D tentatively TRBD1 (5 bases). The CDR3 extends over 14 amino acids. CDR1 is LGHDT, CDR2 YNNKEL, per germline (reference sequence). Trimming took off 4 bases at V and 10 bases at J, with 14 bases between the two ends. The CDR3 here is CASSPGLRESPLHF. The CDR3, as DNA: TGTGCCAGCAGCCCGGGACTGAGAGAATCACCCCTCCACTTT.

The chain links TRBV4-2 to TRBJ2-1, with 11 bases fitting TRBD2. Trimming at V came to 4 bases and at J to 5 bases, leaving 4 bases not matched to a gene. The CDR3 runs 15 residues. Germline V gives CDR1 LGHNA, CDR2 YNFKEQ. The CDR3 loop is CASSLTSGGNNEQFF. In DNA, the CDR3 is TGTGCCAGCAGCCTTACTAGCGGGGGTAACAATGAGCAGTTCTTC.

The chain's CDR3 is CASSLLSGGNTEAFF. CDR3 DNA sequence: TGCGCCAGCAGCTTGCTCTCGGGGGGGAACACTGAAGCTTTCTTT. This chain joins TRBV5-1 and TRBJ1-1, with D possibly matching TRBD1 (5 bases). Germline V CDR1 and CDR2: SGHRS, YFSETQ. V shed 1 base and J shed 1 base, with 11 bases lying between them. The CDR3 is 15 residues long.

The chain is built from TRBV4-3 and TRBJ2-5; 9 bases map to TRBD1. The CDR3 runs to 16 residues. The J segment lost 3 bases and the V segment lost 1 base, leaving 6 bases of the junction unmatched. CDR1 LGHNA and CDR2 YSLEER come from the germline V gene. This CDR3 reads CASSQGSGTGKETQYF. In DNA form, the CDR3 reads TGCGCCAGCAGCCAAGGGAGCGGGACAGGGAAAGAGACCCAGTACTTC.

The chain recombines TRBV7-2 with TRBJ1-2; possibly TRBD1 for D (5 bases). Germline CDR1 reads SGHTA; CDR2 reads FQGNSA. The V gene lost 5 bases and the J gene lost 8 bases, with 15 bases spanning the gap. The CDR3 runs to 13 residues. The CDR3 sequence is CASSRGDSQGYTF. In nucleotides, the CDR3 is TGTGCCAGCAGCAGAGGGGACTCCCAAGGCTACACCTTC.

The gene calls are TRBV3-1 (or the pseudogene TRBV3-2) and TRBJ2-1, with 9 bases identical to TRBD1. The germline V gene has CDR1 LGHDT and CDR2 YNNKEL (reference sequence). The V gene end was trimmed by 5 bases and the J gene end by 11 bases; junction bases not matched to a gene: 13. The CDR3 consists of 15 residues. In DNA, the CDR3 is TGTGCCAGCAGCGAAGCCCCGGGACAGGGAACGAAGCAGTTCTTC. This translates into CASSEAPGQGTKQFF.

CDR3 sequence reads: CASSSTESGNTIYF. The CDR3 DNA reads as TGTGCCAGCTCCTCGACTGAGTCTGGAAACACCATATATTTT. The chain employs TRBV18 and TRBJ1-3; D remains unclear. The CDR3 consists of 14 residues. Germline V gene sequence: CDR1 KGHSH, CDR2 LQKENI. The V and J ends lost 6 bases and 1 base respectively, with 10 bases between them.

This clone was seen a single time. V and J are TRBV12-3 or TRBV12-4 and TRBJ1-4, with D uncertain. V lost 7 bases to trimming and J lost 7 bases, with 7 bases between them. The length of the CDR3 is 11 residues. In nucleotides, the CDR3 is TGTGCCAGCATGCGGAGTGAAAAACTGTTTTTT. It yields the protein CASMRSEKLFF.

This clone was counted between two and nine times. The chain joins TRBV28 to TRBJ2-3; maybe TRBD2 (7 bases). Trimming cost V 6 bases and J 1 base, with 17 bases left between them. The CDR3 is 16 amino acids. The germline CDR1 and CDR2 sequences are MDHEN and SYDVKM. The CDR3 coding sequence is TGTGCCAGCAGCCCCGGGGGGCTAGCGGGCACAGATACGCAGTATTTT. This encodes CASSPGGLAGTDTQYF.

This clone was recorded once. The V gene is TRBV6-5, the J gene TRBJ1-1, with unresolved D. Trimming took 8 bases from V and 1 from J, leaving 5 bases between them. CDR1 and CDR2 (germline): MNHEY, SVGAGI. CDR3 length: 11 residues. The CDR3, as DNA: TGTGCCAGCCCTACGAACACTGAAGCTTTCTTT. Encoded protein: CASPTNTEAFF.

The chain employs TRBV7-9 and TRBJ2-3; D is unresolved. CDR3 length equals 12 residues. Germline CDR1 reads SEHNR; CDR2 reads FQNEAQ (reference sequence). Between the trimmed V and J ends, which lost 5 bases and 3 bases, there was a span of 6 bases. The CDR3 is CASSTSTDTQYF. The CDR3 nucleotides read TGTGCCAGCAGCACCAGTACAGATACGCAGTATTTT. The full variable domain, rest sourced from reference TRBV7-9 and TRBJ2-3, is DTGVSQNPRHKITKRGQNVTFRCDPISEHNRLYWYRQTLGQGPEFLTYFQNEAQLEKSRLLSDRFSAERPKGSFSTLEIQRTEQGDSAMYLCASSTSTDTQYFGPGTRLTVL.

The rearrangement uses TRBV7-3 and TRBJ2-2; the D gene is possibly TRBD1 (7 bases). The CDR3 sequence is 15 residues long. Trimming pared 5 bases from V and 1 base from J, leaving 11 bases between. From germline, CDR1 is SGHTA and CDR2 FQGTGA. The CDR3 loop reads CASSRQGGNTGELFF. The CDR3 region has the DNA TGTGCCAGCAGCCGACAGGGAGGGAACACCGGGGAGCTGTTTTTT.

The J gene is TRBJ2-7, the V gene TRBV28, with D maybe TRBD1 (6 bases). The CDR3 extends over 12 amino acids. V lost 5 bases to trimming and J lost 5 bases, with 10 bases between them. Germline CDR1 reads MDHEN; CDR2 reads SYDVKM. The DNA of the CDR3 is TGTGCCAGCAGTCAACAGGGCCACGAGCAGTACTTC. Amino acids: CASSQQGHEQYF.

The rearrangement links TRBV7-3 to TRBJ2-3; TRBD2 agrees at 7 bases. Per germline, CDR1 SGHTA and CDR2 FQGTGA. V lost 5 bases, J lost 7 bases, and 9 bases stayed unmatched. The CDR3 spans 14 residues. CDR3 sequence reads: CASSEAGASNTQYF. The CDR3 DNA reads TGTGCCAGCAGCGAGGCGGGAGCCTCCAATACGCAGTATTTT.

The chain couples TRBV5-1 to TRBJ2-3, with D unclear. The CDR3 has 17 residues. V lost 4 bases and J lost 0, with 18 bases in between. Germline CDR1 SGHRS, CDR2 YFSETQ. CDR3 nucleotides: TGCGCCAGCAGCCAATATTTCACGCAGACTAGCACAGATACGCAGTATTTT. It encodes CASSQYFTQTSTDTQYF.

The V gene is TRBV2, the J gene TRBJ2-4, with 14 nucleotides matching TRBD2. Trimming took 5 bases from V and 2 from J; bases not matched to a gene: 11. The germline gives CDR1 SNHLY, CDR2 FYNNEI. CDR3 size: 19 residues. The DNA of the CDR3 is TGTGCCAGCAGTAGCCTCTCTAGGACTAGCGGGGGGACCAAAAACATTCAGTACTTC. It specifies CASSSLSRTSGGTKNIQYF.